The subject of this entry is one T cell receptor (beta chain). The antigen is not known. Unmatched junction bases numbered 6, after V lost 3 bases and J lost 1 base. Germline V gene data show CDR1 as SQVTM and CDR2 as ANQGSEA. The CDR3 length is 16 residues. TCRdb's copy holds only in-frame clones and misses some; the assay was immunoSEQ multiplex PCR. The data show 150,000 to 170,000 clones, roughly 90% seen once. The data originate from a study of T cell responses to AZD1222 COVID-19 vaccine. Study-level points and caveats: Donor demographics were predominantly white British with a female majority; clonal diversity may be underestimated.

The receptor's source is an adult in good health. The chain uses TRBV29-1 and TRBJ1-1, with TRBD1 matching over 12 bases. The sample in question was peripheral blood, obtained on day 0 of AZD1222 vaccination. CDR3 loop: CSVEGTGGSRNTEAFF. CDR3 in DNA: TGCAGCGTTGAGGGGACAGGGGGCTCGCGGAACACTGAAGCTTTCTTT.